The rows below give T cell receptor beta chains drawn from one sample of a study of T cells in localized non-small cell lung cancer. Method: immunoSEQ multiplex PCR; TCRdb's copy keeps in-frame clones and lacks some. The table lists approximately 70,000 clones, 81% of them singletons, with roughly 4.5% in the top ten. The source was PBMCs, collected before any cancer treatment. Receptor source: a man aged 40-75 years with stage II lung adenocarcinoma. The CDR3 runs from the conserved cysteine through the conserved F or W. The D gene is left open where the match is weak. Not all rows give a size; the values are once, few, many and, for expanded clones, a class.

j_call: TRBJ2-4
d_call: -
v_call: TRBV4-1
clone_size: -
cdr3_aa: CASSQDRRGMRNIQYF
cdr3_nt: TGCGCCAGCAGCCAAGATCGTAGAGGGATGAGAAACATTCAGTACTTC

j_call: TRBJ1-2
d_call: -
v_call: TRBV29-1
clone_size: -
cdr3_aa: CSAEPGVNYGYTF
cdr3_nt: TGCAGCGCAGAACCCGGGGTTAACTATGGCTACACCTTC

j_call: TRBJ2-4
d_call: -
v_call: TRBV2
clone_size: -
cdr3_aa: CASSEVQGGQYF
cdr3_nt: TGTGCCAGCAGTGAAGTCCAGGGCGGTCAGTACTTC

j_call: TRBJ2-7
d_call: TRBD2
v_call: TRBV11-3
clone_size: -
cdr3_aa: CASSPTSGSDEQYF
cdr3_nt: TGTGCCAGCAGCCCAACTAGCGGGAGTGACGAGCAGTACTTC

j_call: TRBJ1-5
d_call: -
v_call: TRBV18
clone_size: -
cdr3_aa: CASSENRGDQPQHF
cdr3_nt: TGTGCCAGCTCGGAAAACAGAGGGGATCAGCCCCAGCATTTT

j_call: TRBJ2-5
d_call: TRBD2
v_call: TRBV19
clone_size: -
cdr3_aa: CASSTNQAGRETQYF
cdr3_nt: TGTGCCAGTAGTACGAATCAAGCGGGGAGGGAGACCCAGTACTTC

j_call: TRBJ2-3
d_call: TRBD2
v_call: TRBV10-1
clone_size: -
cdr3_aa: CASSEIAGGPKDTQYF
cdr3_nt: TGCGCCAGCAGTGAGATAGCGGGAGGGCCAAAAGATACGCAGTATTTT

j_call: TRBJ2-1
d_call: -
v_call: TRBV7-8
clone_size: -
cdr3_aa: CASSLVVGGASSYNEQFF
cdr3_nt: TGTGCCAGCAGCTTAGTTGTCGGCGGGGCTAGCTCCTACAATGAGCAGTTCTTC

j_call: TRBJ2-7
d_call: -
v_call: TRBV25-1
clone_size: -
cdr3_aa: CASSAYHEQYF
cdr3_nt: TGTGCCAGCAGTGCCTACCACGAGCAGTACTTC

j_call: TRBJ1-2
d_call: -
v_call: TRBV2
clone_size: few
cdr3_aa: CASSVGRYYGYTF
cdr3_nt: TGTGCCAGCAGTGTGGGCCGGTATTATGGCTACACCTTC

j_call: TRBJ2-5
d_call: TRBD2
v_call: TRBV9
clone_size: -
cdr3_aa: CASSVGLAGGVRGETQYF
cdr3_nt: TGTGCCAGCAGCGTAGGACTAGCGGGAGGTGTTAGGGGAGAGACCCAGTACTTC

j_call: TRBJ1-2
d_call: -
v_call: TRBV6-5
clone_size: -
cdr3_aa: CASSLGYNYGYTF
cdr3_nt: TGTGCCAGCAGTTTAGGGTATAACTATGGCTACACCTTC

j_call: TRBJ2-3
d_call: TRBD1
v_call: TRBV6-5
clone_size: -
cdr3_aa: CASRRPGQGSNTQYF
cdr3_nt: TGTGCCAGCAGACGTCCGGGACAGGGGTCGAATACGCAGTATTTT

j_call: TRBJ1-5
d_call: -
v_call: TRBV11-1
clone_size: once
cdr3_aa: CASSRSSNQPQHF
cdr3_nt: TGTGCCAGCAGCCGCAGTAGCAATCAGCCCCAGCATTTT

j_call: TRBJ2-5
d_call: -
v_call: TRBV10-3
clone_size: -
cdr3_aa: CAISRGETQYF
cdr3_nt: TGTGCCATCAGTAGGGGAGAGACCCAGTACTTC

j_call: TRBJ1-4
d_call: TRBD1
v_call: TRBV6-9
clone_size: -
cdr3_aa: CASRHRGLEEKLFF
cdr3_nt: TGTGCCAGCAGACACAGGGGGTTGGAGGAAAAACTGTTTTTT

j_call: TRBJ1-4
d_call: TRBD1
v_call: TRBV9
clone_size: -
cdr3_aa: CASSNGQGAGEKLFF
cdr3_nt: TGTGCCAGCAGCAATGGACAGGGGGCCGGGGAAAAACTGTTTTTT

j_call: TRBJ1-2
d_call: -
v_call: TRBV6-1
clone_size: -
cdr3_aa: CASSEGYGYTF
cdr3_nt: TGTGCCAGCAGTGAAGGATATGGCTACACCTTC

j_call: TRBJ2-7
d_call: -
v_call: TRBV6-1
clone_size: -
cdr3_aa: CASSEIGRSYEQYF
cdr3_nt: TGTGCCAGCAGTGAGATAGGCCGTTCCTACGAGCAGTACTTC

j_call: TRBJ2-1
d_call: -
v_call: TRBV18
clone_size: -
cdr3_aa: CASSPRGGSYNEQFF
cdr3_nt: TGTGCCAGCTCGCCTAGGGGGGGTTCCTACAATGAGCAGTTCTTC

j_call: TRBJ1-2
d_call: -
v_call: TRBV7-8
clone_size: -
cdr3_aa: CASSERGAPGYTF
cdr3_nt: TGTGCCAGCAGCGAGAGGGGGGCGCCTGGCTACACCTTC

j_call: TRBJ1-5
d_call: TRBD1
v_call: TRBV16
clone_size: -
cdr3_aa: CASSQWIDRGFLNQPQHF
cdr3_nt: TGTGCCAGCAGCCAATGGATCGACAGGGGCTTTTTAAATCAGCCCCAGCATTTT

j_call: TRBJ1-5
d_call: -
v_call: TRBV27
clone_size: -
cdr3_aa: CASRPGTHSNQPQHF
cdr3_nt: TGTGCCAGCAGGCCCGGGACACATAGCAATCAGCCCCAGCATTTT

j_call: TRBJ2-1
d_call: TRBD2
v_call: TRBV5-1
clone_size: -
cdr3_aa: CASSLSTSGNRGEQFF
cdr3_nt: TGCGCCAGCAGCTTGTCGACTAGCGGGAATAGGGGTGAGCAGTTCTTC

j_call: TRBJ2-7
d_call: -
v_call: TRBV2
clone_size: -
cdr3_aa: CASSEYNEQYF
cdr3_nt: TGTGCCAGCAGTGAGTACAACGAGCAGTACTTC

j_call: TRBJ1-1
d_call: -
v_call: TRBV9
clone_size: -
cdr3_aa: CASSVQGMNTEAFF
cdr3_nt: TGTGCCAGCAGCGTGCAGGGGATGAACACTGAAGCTTTCTTT

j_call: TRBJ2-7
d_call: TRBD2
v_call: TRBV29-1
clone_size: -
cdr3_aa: CSISPRLAGGTEGEQYF
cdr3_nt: TGCAGCATCTCCCCCCGACTAGCGGGAGGGACTGAAGGCGAGCAGTACTTC

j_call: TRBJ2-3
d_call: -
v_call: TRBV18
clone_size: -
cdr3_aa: CASSPRRVSTDTQYF
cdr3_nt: TGTGCCAGCTCACCACGTCGGGTTAGCACAGATACGCAGTATTTT

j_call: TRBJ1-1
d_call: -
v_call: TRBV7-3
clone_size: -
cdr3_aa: CASSLQENTEAFF
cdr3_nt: TGTGCCAGCAGCTTACAGGAGAACACTGAAGCTTTCTTT

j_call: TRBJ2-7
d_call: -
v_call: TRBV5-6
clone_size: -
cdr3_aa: CASSPRGPRNEQYF
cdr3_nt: TGTGCCAGCAGCCCCCGGGGGCCAAGGAACGAGCAGTACTTC

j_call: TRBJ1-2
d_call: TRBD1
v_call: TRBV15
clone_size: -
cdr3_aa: CATSTRTGEDYGYTF
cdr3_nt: TGTGCCACCAGCACGCGGACAGGGGAGGACTATGGCTACACCTTC

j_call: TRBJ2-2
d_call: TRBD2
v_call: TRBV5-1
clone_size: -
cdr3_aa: CASSFSLAGPGTGELFF
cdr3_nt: TGCGCCAGCAGCTTTTCTTTAGCGGGCCCAGGCACCGGGGAGCTGTTTTTT

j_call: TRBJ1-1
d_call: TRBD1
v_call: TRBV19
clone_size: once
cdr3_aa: CASSQQGGTEAFF
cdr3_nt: TGTGCCAGTAGTCAACAGGGGGGCACTGAAGCTTTCTTT

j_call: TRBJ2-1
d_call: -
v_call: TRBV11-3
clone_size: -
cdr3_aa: CASSLVQGEQFF
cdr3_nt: TGTGCCAGCAGCTTAGTCCAGGGTGAGCAGTTCTTC

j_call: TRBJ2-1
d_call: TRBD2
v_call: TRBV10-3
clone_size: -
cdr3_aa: CAIRSSGSSYNEQFF
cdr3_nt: TGTGCCATCAGGTCTAGCGGCAGCTCCTACAATGAGCAGTTCTTC

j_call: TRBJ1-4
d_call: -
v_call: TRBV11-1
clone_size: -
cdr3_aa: CASSFGNEKLFF
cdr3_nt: TGTGCCAGCAGCTTCGGTAATGAAAAACTGTTTTTT

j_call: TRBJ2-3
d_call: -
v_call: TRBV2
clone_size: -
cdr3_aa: CASTLDSSVPDTQYF
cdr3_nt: TGTGCCAGCACCCTGGACTCCTCCGTCCCAGATACGCAGTATTTT

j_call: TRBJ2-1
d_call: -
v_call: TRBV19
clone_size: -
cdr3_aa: CASSTSGGTYNEQFF
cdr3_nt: TGTGCCAGTAGTACCTCCGGGGGCACCTACAATGAGCAGTTCTTC

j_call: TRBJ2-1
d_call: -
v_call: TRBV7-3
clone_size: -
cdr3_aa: CASSFTDYNEQFF
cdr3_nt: TGTGCCAGCAGCTTCACCGACTACAATGAGCAGTTCTTC

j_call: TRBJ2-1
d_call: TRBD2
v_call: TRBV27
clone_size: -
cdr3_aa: CASSPQTSGLTYNEQFF
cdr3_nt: TGTGCCAGCAGTCCCCAGACTAGCGGGCTTACCTACAATGAGCAGTTCTTC

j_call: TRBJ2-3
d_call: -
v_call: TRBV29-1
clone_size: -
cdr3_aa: CSVVQSTDTQYF
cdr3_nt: TGCAGCGTGGTGCAGAGCACAGATACGCAGTATTTT

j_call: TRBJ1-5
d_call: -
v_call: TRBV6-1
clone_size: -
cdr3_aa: CASSEAQRSPQHF
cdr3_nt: TGTGCCAGCAGTGAAGCGCAGAGAAGCCCCCAGCATTTT

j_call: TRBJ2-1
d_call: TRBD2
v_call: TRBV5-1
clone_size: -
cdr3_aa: CASSPRTSGGSEQFF
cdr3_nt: TGCGCCAGCAGCCCCAGGACTAGCGGGGGGAGTGAGCAGTTCTTC

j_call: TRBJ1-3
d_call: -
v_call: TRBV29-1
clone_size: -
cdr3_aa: CSGGTEYGNTIYF
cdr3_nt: TGCAGCGGGGGAACAGAATATGGAAACACCATATATTTT

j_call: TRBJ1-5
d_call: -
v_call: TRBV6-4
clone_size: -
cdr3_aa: CASSASVNQPQHF
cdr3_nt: TGTGCCAGCAGCGCCTCGGTTAATCAGCCCCAGCATTTT

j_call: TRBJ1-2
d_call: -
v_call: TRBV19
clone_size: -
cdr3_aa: CASSPSGNYGYTF
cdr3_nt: TGTGCCAGTAGCCCGTCGGGGAACTATGGCTACACCTTC

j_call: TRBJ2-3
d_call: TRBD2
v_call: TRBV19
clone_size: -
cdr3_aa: CASSRGGSADTQYF
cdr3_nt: TGTGCCAGTAGTAGGGGCGGGAGCGCAGATACGCAGTATTTT

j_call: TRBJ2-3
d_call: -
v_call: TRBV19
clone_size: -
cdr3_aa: CASSIDLGTTDTQYF
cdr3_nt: TGTGCCAGTAGTATAGATTTAGGGACCACAGATACGCAGTATTTT